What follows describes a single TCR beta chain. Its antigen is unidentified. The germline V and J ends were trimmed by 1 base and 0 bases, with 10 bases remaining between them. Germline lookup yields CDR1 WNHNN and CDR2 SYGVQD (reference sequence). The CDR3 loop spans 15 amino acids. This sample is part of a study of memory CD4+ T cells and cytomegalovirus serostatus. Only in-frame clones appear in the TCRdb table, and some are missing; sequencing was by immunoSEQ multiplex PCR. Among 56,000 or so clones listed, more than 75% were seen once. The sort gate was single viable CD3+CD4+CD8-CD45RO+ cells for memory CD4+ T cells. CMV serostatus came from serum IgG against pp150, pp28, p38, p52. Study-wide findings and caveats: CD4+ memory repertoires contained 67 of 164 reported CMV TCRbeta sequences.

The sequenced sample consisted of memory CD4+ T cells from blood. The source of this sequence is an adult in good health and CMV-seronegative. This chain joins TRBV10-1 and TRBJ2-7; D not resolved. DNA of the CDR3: TGCGCCAGCAGTGAGTTTCGACTCGCCTCCTACGAGCAGTACTTC. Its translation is CASSEFRLASYEQYF.